Listed below are T cell receptor beta chains from one sample, sequenced in a study of shared clonotypes between healthy human individuals. Clones were sequenced by immunoSEQ multiplex PCR, and TCRdb holds only the in-frame ones, with some missing. The profile shows under 1,100,000 clones, around 74% of them singletons. Material: memory CD4+ T cells sorted from blood. The source of these receptors is a man between 18 and 29 years old in good health. The conserved cysteine and the conserved F or W are not part of the CDR3 here. The order of the fields is V gene, J gene, CDR3 protein.

v_call: TRBV27
j_call: TRBJ2-5
cdr3_aa: ASSFKGLRPNQETQY

v_call: TRBV5-8
j_call: TRBJ1-5
cdr3_aa: ASSLGRGKSQPQH

v_call: TRBV10-3
j_call: TRBJ1-2
cdr3_aa: AISGGTAVGGDGYT

v_call: TRBV2
j_call: TRBJ2-1
cdr3_aa: ASRAGGNYNEQF

v_call: TRBV19
j_call: TRBJ1-1
cdr3_aa: ASSRRGANTEAF

v_call: TRBV30
j_call: TRBJ1-1
cdr3_aa: AWSTNGFQETEAF

v_call: TRBV18
j_call: TRBJ2-3
cdr3_aa: ASSRLENRGTTSTDTQY

v_call: TRBV7-8
j_call: TRBJ1-1
cdr3_aa: ASSLGRNTEAF

v_call: TRBV7-6
j_call: TRBJ2-3
cdr3_aa: ASSYGGASTDTQY

v_call: TRBV16
j_call: TRBJ2-7
cdr3_aa: ASSPSGTRSEY

v_call: TRBV7-3
j_call: TRBJ1-2
cdr3_aa: ASSLIPGGYGYT

v_call: TRBV29-1
j_call: TRBJ2-1
cdr3_aa: STRLAGGGEQF

v_call: TRBV19
j_call: TRBJ2-5
cdr3_aa: ASSIDHLGRAETQY

v_call: TRBV14
j_call: TRBJ1-1
cdr3_aa: ASSQLSAEAF

v_call: TRBV6-4
j_call: TRBJ2-3
cdr3_aa: ASRYCGLAGAGDTQY

v_call: TRBV5-4
j_call: TRBJ2-1
cdr3_aa: ASSLEIFRTNEQF

v_call: TRBV19
j_call: TRBJ1-1
cdr3_aa: ASRQTGLEAF

v_call: TRBV6-6
j_call: TRBJ1-2
cdr3_aa: ASSYSSQGYT

v_call: TRBV6-5
j_call: TRBJ2-2
cdr3_aa: ASSYSSRGRAGELF

v_call: TRBV28
j_call: TRBJ1-5
cdr3_aa: ASSLGYWASNQPQH

v_call: TRBV2
j_call: TRBJ2-5
cdr3_aa: ASSPGVLAGVGRETQY

v_call: TRBV30
j_call: TRBJ2-1
cdr3_aa: AWSGSREASYNEQF

v_call: TRBV5-4
j_call: TRBJ2-1
cdr3_aa: ASSGASGRDEQF

v_call: TRBV2
j_call: TRBJ2-7
cdr3_aa: ASSEAVGPYEQY

v_call: TRBV5-1
j_call: TRBJ2-7
cdr3_aa: ASGDRGNGEQY

v_call: TRBV5-1
j_call: TRBJ2-5
cdr3_aa: ASSIQGSETQY

v_call: TRBV30
j_call: TRBJ2-1
cdr3_aa: AWSGTGRYFSYNEQF

v_call: TRBV4-1
j_call: TRBJ2-1
cdr3_aa: ASRHTSGSMNEQF

v_call: TRBV7-2
j_call: TRBJ1-6
cdr3_aa: ASSLAGQGASPLH